These 7 T cell receptor beta chains were sequenced from one sample in a study of PD-1 blockade in classical Hodgkin lymphoma. The assay was immunoSEQ multiplex PCR, and TCRdb's table has in-frame clones only and misses some. The data show 2,000 or so clones, with more than 80% seen just once and 20% to 25% held by the top ten. Exposure to brentuximab vedotin varied, and each patient had relapsed following autologous stem cell transplantation. Here the sequenced sample was peripheral blood mononuclear cells (PBMCs), taken at baseline. The source is a human donor with classical Hodgkin lymphoma.

V gene TRBV7-2 combines with J gene TRBJ1-1, with TRBD1 identical over 8 bases. Germline V gives CDR1 SGHTA, CDR2 FQGNSA. The CDR3 runs to 14 residues. V shed 3 bases, J shed 2 bases, and the junction held 2 bases outside the gene matches. Here the CDR3 reads CASSFGQGNTEAFF. The CDR3 DNA reads TGTGCCAGCAGCTTTGGACAGGGAAACACTGAAGCTTTCTTT.

The gene calls are TRBV6-6 and TRBJ1-2, with D possibly TRBD1 on 6 matching bases. Trimming left V 2 bases short and J 6 bases short, with 19 bases between. This CDR3 has 16 amino acids. Germline V gene data show CDR1 as MNHNY and CDR2 as SVGAGI (reference sequence). The CDR3 DNA follows: TGTGCCAGCAGTTACGCCGAGCTACAGGGTCTCGATGGCTACACCTTC. Its translation: CASSYAELQGLDGYTF.

This chain links TRBV2 with TRBJ1-2; weak D call: TRBD1 (6 bases). Germline V lookup: CDR1 SNHLY, CDR2 FYNNEI. The CDR3 is 14 residues long. Between the trimmed V and J ends, which lost 4 bases and 3 bases, there was a span of 12 bases. The CDR3 here is CASSVGHPYYGYTF. The CDR3 nucleotides read TGTGCCAGCAGTGTGGGACATCCCTACTATGGCTACACCTTC.

The rearrangement uses TRBV2 and TRBJ2-5; 11 nucleotides match TRBD2. This CDR3 spans 15 amino acids. V lost 9 bases, J lost 3 bases, and 9 bases stayed unmatched. Germline CDR1 reads SNHLY; CDR2 reads FYNNEI. The DNA of the CDR3 is TGTGCCAGGGAGGGGCTAGCGGGAGGTAAAGAGACCCAGTACTTC. This gives the protein CAREGLAGGKETQYF.

This chain uses TRBV5-4 with TRBJ1-6; no clear D. V shed 0 bases and J shed 2 bases, with 9 bases lying between them. There are 16 residues in the CDR3. Germline CDR1 reads SGHNT; CDR2 reads YYREEE (reference sequence). CDR3 sequence: CASSLAASTYNSPLHF. For the CDR3, the DNA is TGTGCCAGCAGCTTGGCCGCGAGTACCTATAATTCACCCCTCCACTTT.

This clone was recorded a few times. The chain links TRBV7-3 to TRBJ1-1, with 8 bases matching TRBD1. Germline-derived CDR1 and CDR2 are SGHTA and FQGTGA. The CDR3 runs 15 residues. Germline trimming cut 5 bases from V and 10 bases from J; bases unmatched to any gene: 15. The CDR3 sequence: CASSPSTGDASSAFF. In nucleotides, the CDR3 is TGTGCCAGCAGCCCTTCGACAGGGGACGCATCTTCAGCTTTCTTT. Complete variable domain (other parts from reference TRBV7-3 and TRBJ1-1): GAGVSQTPSNKVTEKGKYVELRCDPISGHTALYWYRQSLGQGPEFLIYFQGTGAADDSGLPNDRFFAVRPEGSVSTLKIQRTERGDSAVYLCASSPSTGDASSAFFGQGTRLTVV.

This chain joins TRBV7-9 and TRBJ1-1; no reliable D call. V lost 1 base and J 11 bases, leaving 8 bases between the germline ends. This CDR3 is built from 11 residues. Germline V gene sequence: CDR1 SEHNR, CDR2 FQNEAQ (reference sequence). The CDR3 sequence: CASSLGIRAFF. DNA for the CDR3: TGTGCCAGCAGCTTAGGTATACGGGCTTTCTTT.